Shown below are 16 T cell receptor beta chains from a single sample sequenced in a study of radiotherapy plus CTLA-4 blockade in lung cancer. Assay used: immunoSEQ multiplex PCR; TCRdb lists only in-frame clones, some missing. The sample consists of about 53,000 clones, 84% of them appearing once. The source material was peripheral blood, sampled from a patient treated with radiotherapy plus ipilimumab. The receptors stem from a human donor with non-small cell lung cancer whose response to radiotherapy plus ipilimumab could not be evaluated.

The rearrangement links TRBV29-1 to TRBJ1-1; 9 nucleotides line up with TRBD1. The CDR3 loop spans 13 amino acids. Germline V gene lookup returns CDR1 SQVTM and CDR2 ANQGSEA. With V trimmed by 7 bases and J by 1 base, 4 bases remained unmatched. CDR3 in amino acids: CSGGGQGNTEAFF. The CDR3 DNA follows: TGCAGCGGCGGGGGACAGGGGAACACTGAAGCTTTCTTT.

The sample holds one count of this clone. CDR3 in amino acids: CASSGGEVHATGELFF. CDR3 nucleotides: TGTGCCAGCAGCGGGGGAGAGGTTCATGCCACCGGGGAGCTGTTTTTT. The chain combines TRBV2 with TRBJ2-2; D perhaps matches TRBD2 (6 bases). V was cut by 6 bases and J by 4 bases, with 18 bases left in between. CDR3 length: 16 residues. In germline, CDR1 is SNHLY, CDR2 FYNNEI.

The J gene is TRBJ1-1, the V gene TRBV28, with 8 bases identical to TRBD1. V lost 2 bases to trimming and J lost 6 bases; unmatched junction nucleotides: 5. The germline gives CDR1 MDHEN, CDR2 SYDVKM. The CDR3 loop spans 14 amino acids. The CDR3 protein is CASSLTPGGAEAFF. CDR3 nucleotide sequence: TGTGCCAGCAGTTTAACCCCAGGGGGCGCTGAAGCTTTCTTT.

This chain connects TRBV7-8 to TRBJ2-7; 8 bases fit TRBD1. J was trimmed by 4 bases and V by 0 bases; bases with no gene match: 11. Germline lookup yields CDR1 SGHVS and CDR2 FQNEAQ. The CDR3 runs to 17 residues. The CDR3 nucleotides are TGTGCCAGCAGCTTAGCGATCTTAGAACAGGGGGAATACGAGCAGTACTTC. Residues: CASSLAILEQGEYEQYF.

The chain recombines TRBV19 with TRBJ1-1; the D gene is possibly TRBD1 (6 bases). The CDR3 covers 13 residues. Germline lookup yields CDR1 LNHDA and CDR2 SQIVND (reference sequence). V gave up 3 bases and J gave up 6 bases, with 11 bases separating them. The DNA of the CDR3 is TGTGCCAGTAGTATTACGGGGGGCGCTGAAGCTTTCTTT. Its protein product is CASSITGGAEAFF.

A few counts support this clone. The rearrangement links TRBV5-4 to TRBJ2-7; TRBD2 matches 11 bases. Germline assignment: CDR1 SGHNT and CDR2 YYREEE (reference sequence). The CDR3 has 14 amino acids. V lost 4 bases to trimming and J lost 1 base; unmatched junction nucleotides: 1. The CDR3 coding sequence is TGTGCCAGCAGCGGGACTAGCGGTTCCTACGAGCAGTACTTC. It is translated as CASSGTSGSYEQYF.

The chain combines TRBV7-2 with TRBJ2-7; TRBD1 matches at 8 bases. The CDR3 consists of 16 residues. V lost 5 bases to trimming and J lost 3 bases; unmatched junction nucleotides: 12. Germline values: CDR1 SGHTA, CDR2 FQGNSA. This CDR3 is CASSERTGLKGYEQYF. In DNA form, the CDR3 reads TGTGCCAGCAGCGAGAGGACAGGGTTGAAGGGCTACGAGCAGTACTTC.

The gene calls are TRBV4-1 and TRBJ2-7, with 9 positions matching TRBD2. Germline V lookup: CDR1 MGHRA, CDR2 YSYEKL. V shed 2 bases, J shed 0 bases, and the junction held 14 bases outside the gene matches. This CDR3 region has 19 residues. The CDR3 sequence: CASSQSGSPFSGSSYEQYF. The CDR3 DNA reads TGCGCCAGCAGCCAAAGTGGGAGCCCCTTTAGCGGGAGCTCCTACGAGCAGTACTTC.

This chain connects TRBV28 to TRBJ2-7; 8 bases agree with TRBD1. Germline V gene data show CDR1 as MDHEN and CDR2 as SYDVKM. The CDR3 extends over 13 amino acids. J lost 6 bases, V lost 5 bases, and 6 bases had no gene match. The CDR3 bases are TGTGCCAGCAGTATGGGACAGGAACTCGAGCAGTACTTC. Encoded protein: CASSMGQELEQYF.

This chain joins TRBV4-3 and TRBJ2-1; TRBD1 matches at 9 bases. V shed 3 bases, J shed 1 base, and the junction held 7 bases outside the gene matches. Germline CDR1 LGHNA, CDR2 YSLEER. This CDR3 is 17 amino acids long. The CDR3 here is CASSQVPGTGSYNEQFF. In nucleotides, the CDR3 is TGCGCCAGCAGCCAGGTTCCCGGGACAGGGTCCTACAATGAGCAGTTCTTC.

The chain employs TRBV5-1 and TRBJ2-7, with 8 bases matching TRBD2. Germline V gene data show CDR1 as SGHRS and CDR2 as YFSETQ. The CDR3 totals 15 residues. V dropped 0 bases and J dropped 5; count of bases not matched to a gene: 7. The CDR3 nucleotides are TGCGCCAGCAGCTTGGCGGCGGGAGGAATAGACGAGCAGTACTTC. It specifies CASSLAAGGIDEQYF.

The chain couples TRBV10-1 to TRBJ1-3; maybe TRBD1 (5 bases). CDR1 is WNHNN and CDR2 is SYGVQD in the germline V gene (reference sequence). V lost 1 base and J lost 0, with 10 bases in between. This CDR3 contains 16 residues. Here the CDR3 DNA reads TGCGCCAGCAGTGAGTTCAGGGCATACTCTGGAAACACCATATATTTT. This translates into CASSEFRAYSGNTIYF.

The CDR3 bases are TGTGCCAGCAGCCAACAGCGGGCGGGCACAGATACGCAGTATTTT. This encodes CASSQQRAGTDTQYF. The V gene is TRBV7-2, the J gene TRBJ2-3, with D perhaps TRBD2 (6 bases). Germline V gene lookup returns CDR1 SGHTA and CDR2 FQGNSA. With 5 bases removed from V and 1 base from J, the gap between germline ends came to 13 bases. The CDR3 runs 15 residues.

The chain carries TRBV14 and TRBJ2-3; tentatively, D is TRBD2 (5 bases). Germline V gene sequence: CDR1 SGHDN, CDR2 FVKESK. The CDR3 length is 16 residues. V dropped 0 bases and J dropped 2 bases, with 12 bases sitting between them. The chain's CDR3 is CASSQDPGNHTDTQYF. The CDR3 DNA sequence: TGTGCCAGCAGCCAAGATCCCGGGAACCACACAGATACGCAGTATTTT.

The table lists this clone with a few counts. This chain links TRBV4-3 with TRBJ1-1; weak D call: TRBD1 (6 bases). V was cut by 4 bases and J by 0 bases, with 12 bases left in between. The CDR3 covers 15 residues. Germline lookup yields CDR1 LGHNA and CDR2 YSLEER. CDR3 sequence: CASSRRQELNTEAFF. In DNA, the CDR3 is TGCGCCAGCAGCCGCCGACAGGAGTTGAACACTGAAGCTTTCTTT.

The rearrangement uses TRBV7-9 and TRBJ2-1; TRBD2 is a possible D gene (5 bases). The ends were cut back, 5 bases at V and 0 bases at J, with 8 bases in the middle. This CDR3 has 14 residues. Germline CDR1 and CDR2: SEHNR and FQNEAQ (reference sequence). Here the CDR3 reads CASSLGNSYNEQFF. CDR3 DNA sequence: TGTGCCAGCAGCCTCGGGAACTCCTACAATGAGCAGTTCTTC.